The 28 T cell receptor beta chains listed next were all sequenced from one sample in a study of cytomegalovirus exposure and HLA in healthy donors. PCR amplification relied on 60 Vbeta primers (plus 13 Jbeta primers). The assay was immunoSEQ multiplex PCR, and TCRdb's table has in-frame clones only and misses some. The data contain over 120,000 clones, about 73% of them singletons. The specimen was PBMCs. These receptors originate from an older woman in good health and CMV-seropositive.

V and J are TRBV13 and TRBJ2-1; 7 bases are a match to TRBD1. The CDR3 is 13 amino acids. The J segment lost 9 bases and the V segment lost 5 bases, leaving 7 bases of the junction unmatched. CDR1 and CDR2 (germline): PRHDT, FYEKMQ (reference sequence). The CDR3 protein is CASSPDREGEQFF. The CDR3 nucleotides are TGTGCCAGCAGCCCTGACAGGGAAGGTGAGCAGTTCTTC.

J is TRBJ2-7 and V is TRBV28, with 7 bases aligning to TRBD1. The CDR3 totals 14 residues. Looked up from germline, CDR1 is MDHEN and CDR2 is SYDVKM. V lost 6 bases and J lost 0; bases outside the gene matches: 5. The CDR3 nucleotides read TGTGCCAGCAGACCCGGGACAGTCTCCTACGAGCAGTACTTC. The encoded protein is CASRPGTVSYEQYF.

The chain couples TRBV10-3 to TRBJ1-2; 10 bases agree with TRBD1. The CDR3 covers 13 residues. CDR1 is ENHRY, CDR2 SYGVKD, per germline. Trimming at V came to 6 bases and at J to 10 bases, leaving 8 bases not matched to a gene. In DNA, the CDR3 is TGTGCCATCAGCCCCGGGACAGGGGATTTCTACACCTTC. Protein: CAISPGTGDFYTF.

The rearrangement joins TRBV5-1 to TRBJ2-1, with a weak D call TRBD2 (6 bases). Germline V gene lookup returns CDR1 SGHRS and CDR2 YFSETQ. Trimming left V 3 bases short and J 5 bases short, with 12 bases between. The CDR3 sequence is 14 residues long. CDR3: CASSSGLDDNEQFF. The CDR3 coding sequence is TGCGCCAGCAGCTCGGGACTGGACGACAATGAGCAGTTCTTC. The full variable domain, its missing parts supplied by reference TRBV5-1 and TRBJ2-1, is KAGVTQTPRYLIKTRGQQVTLSCSPISGHRSVSWYQQTPGQGLQFLFEYFSETQRNKGNFPGRFSGRQFSNSRSEMNVSTLELGDSALYLCASSSGLDDNEQFFGPGTRLTVL.

The rearrangement links TRBV6-6 to TRBJ2-7; perhaps TRBD2 as D (5 bases). This CDR3 has 13 residues. V was shortened by 2 bases and J by 7 bases, with 12 bases between the two germline ends. Germline V gene data show CDR1 as MNHNY and CDR2 as SVGAGI (reference sequence). This CDR3 is CASSYGLDTEQYF. The CDR3 DNA is TGTGCCAGCAGTTACGGACTCGACACGGAGCAGTACTTC.

For this clone: A read error may produce the germline difference seen at one junction end. Other nucleotide sequences in the sample specify the same CDR3. This chain joins TRBV2 and TRBJ2-2, with 7 bases that match TRBD2. CDR1 is SNHLY, CDR2 FYNNEI, per germline. There are 13 residues in the CDR3. This chain's CDR3 is CASGRGGPGELFF. CDR3 DNA sequence: TGTGCCAGCGGGAGGGGCGGACCCGGGGAGCTATTTTTT.

The chain has TRBV18 and TRBJ1-4; D not certain. Germline V gene data show CDR1 as KGHSH and CDR2 as LQKENI. V lost 3 bases and J lost 5, with 7 bases in between. CDR3 size: 13 residues. CDR3 DNA sequence: TGTGCCAGCTCACCCGACTTGAATGAAAAACTGTTTTTT. This translates into CASSPDLNEKLFF.

The V gene is TRBV5-4, the J gene TRBJ2-5, with D perhaps matching TRBD2 (6 bases). Deletions cut 4 bases from V and 4 bases from J, with 14 bases between. The CDR3 has 14 residues. CDR1 and CDR2 (germline): SGHNT, YYREEE (reference sequence). The CDR3 spells CASSPRRGGETQYF. In nucleotides, the CDR3 is TGTGCCAGCAGCCCTCGGAGGGGCGGAGAGACCCAGTACTTC.

This clone showed up just a few times. The chain carries TRBV5-4 and TRBJ1-2; 7 bases align to TRBD1. With V trimmed by 3 bases and J by 0 bases, 5 bases remained unmatched. Germline V CDR1 and CDR2: SGHNT, YYREEE (reference sequence). This CDR3 is 15 amino acids long. DNA of the CDR3: TGTGCCAGCAGCTCAGAGGGACAGTCTAACTATGGCTACACCTTC. It encodes CASSSEGQSNYGYTF. The full variable domain, completed using reference TRBV5-4 and TRBJ1-2, is ETGVTQSPTHLIKTRGQQVTLRCSSQSGHNTVSWYQQALGQGPQFIFQYYREEENGRGNFPPRFSGLQFPNYSSELNVNALELDDSALYLCASSSEGQSNYGYTFGSGTRLTVV.

In its sample, this clone was seen a few times. The chain uses TRBV5-1 and TRBJ1-1, with 9 bases fitting TRBD1. The trim removed 0 bases at V and 11 bases at J, leaving 5 bases unmatched. This CDR3 contains 13 residues. Germline CDR1 SGHRS, CDR2 YFSETQ. The CDR3 DNA reads as TGCGCCAGCAGCTTGGAACAGGGGGCAAGGGCTTTCTTT. It encodes CASSLEQGARAFF.

This clone was observed a few times. The chain carries TRBV6-5 and TRBJ2-7; 7 nucleotides match TRBD2. Germline V gene sequence: CDR1 MNHEY, CDR2 SVGAGI. V trimming: 5 bases; J trimming: 2 bases; junction bases outside the gene matches: 9. CDR3 length: 15 residues. Here the CDR3 DNA reads TGTGCCAGCAGTCCGTGGGGGGGTCTTACCTACGAGCAGTACTTC. Encoded protein: CASSPWGGLTYEQYF.

The gene calls are TRBV6-5 and TRBJ2-2; 7 nucleotides align to TRBD1. Trimming took 2 bases from V and 0 from J; bases not matched to a gene: 3. This CDR3 contains 16 residues. The germline V gene encodes CDR1 MNHEY and CDR2 SVGAGI. In DNA form, the CDR3 reads TGTGCCAGCAGTTACAGACAGGGAGCGAACACCGGGGAGCTGTTTTTT. Translating it yields CASSYRQGANTGELFF.

In this sample, this clone turned up a few times. The DNA of the CDR3 is TGCGCCAGCAGCCAAGCGTGGGGTAGGGGAGAAAAACTGTTTTTT. Translated, it gives CASSQAWGRGEKLFF. The chain recombines TRBV4-1 with TRBJ1-4; possibly TRBD1 for D (5 bases). Looked up from germline, CDR1 is MGHRA and CDR2 is YSYEKL. Trimming cost V 1 base and J 8 bases, with 14 bases left between them. The CDR3 extends over 15 amino acids.

This chain links TRBV7-8 with TRBJ1-1; weak D call: TRBD1 (6 bases). CDR3 length: 14 amino acids. V gave up 7 bases and J gave up 1 base, with 13 bases separating them. Germline CDR1 is SGHVS and CDR2 is FQNEAQ. The CDR3 nucleotides read TGTGCCAGCAACCCCGGACAGTGGAACACTGAAGCTTTCTTT. It specifies CASNPGQWNTEAFF.

The chain has TRBV28 and TRBJ1-1, with D uncertain. The CDR3 covers 13 residues. V lost 1 base, J lost 6 bases, and 9 bases lay in between. CDR1 is MDHEN and CDR2 is SYDVKM in the germline V gene. The CDR3 region has the DNA TGTGCCAGCAGTTTATCAGCGCCCGCTGAAGCTTTCTTT. Amino acids: CASSLSAPAEAFF.

This chain links TRBV5-1 with TRBJ2-1; D possibly corresponds to TRBD1 (5 bases). In germline, CDR1 is SGHRS, CDR2 YFSETQ. V was pared by 5 bases and J by 6 bases, with 15 bases between. CDR3 length: 14 residues. The CDR3 nucleotides read TGCGCCAGCAGAAGGTCGGCAGGGCGCAATGAGCAGTTCTTC. Translated, it gives CASRRSAGRNEQFF. Full variable domain (missing parts from reference TRBV5-1 and TRBJ2-1): KAGVTQTPRYLIKTRGQQVTLSCSPISGHRSVSWYQQTPGQGLQFLFEYFSETQRNKGNFPGRFSGRQFSNSRSEMNVSTLELGDSALYLCASRRSAGRNEQFFGPGTRLTVL.

The chain has TRBV28 and TRBJ1-2, with 9 nucleotides matching TRBD1. The trim removed 7 bases at V and 4 bases at J, leaving 13 bases unmatched. Germline CDR1 reads MDHEN; CDR2 reads SYDVKM. The CDR3 spans 16 residues. This chain's CDR3 is CASTSSGTGYFYGYTF. The CDR3 nucleotides are TGTGCCAGCACCTCATCCGGGACAGGGTATTTCTATGGCTACACCTTC.

This clone was seen a handful of times. The rearrangement joins TRBV28 to TRBJ2-5, with 11 bases fitting TRBD2. This CDR3 has 15 residues. Trimming cost V 6 bases and J 5 bases; bases outside gene matches: 8. Germline values: CDR1 MDHEN, CDR2 SYDVKM. The CDR3 sequence is CASSRSGRAYETQYF. The CDR3 nucleotides read TGTGCCAGCAGCCGTAGCGGGAGGGCCTATGAGACCCAGTACTTC.

V and J are TRBV2 and TRBJ1-5; D not resolved. This CDR3 spans 14 amino acids. V shed 3 bases and J shed 6 bases, with 12 bases lying between them. CDR1 is SNHLY and CDR2 is FYNNEI in the germline V gene. The CDR3 loop is CASSERLPTQPQHF. CDR3 bases: TGTGCCAGCAGTGAGAGGTTGCCGACTCAGCCCCAGCATTTT.

The V and J genes are TRBV7-9 and TRBJ2-7, with TRBD2 identical over 13 bases. V shed 3 bases and J 4 bases; nucleotides not matched to a gene: 3. Germline V CDR1 and CDR2: SEHNR, FQNEAQ (reference sequence). The CDR3 spans 15 residues. CDR3 nucleotides: TGTGCCAGCAGCTTTACTAGCGGGGGGGAGTACGAGCAGTACTTC. Translation gives CASSFTSGGEYEQYF.

This chain uses TRBV7-2 with TRBJ1-3, with a possible D match to TRBD1 (6 bases). The germline gives CDR1 SGHTA, CDR2 FQGNSA. The CDR3 is 15 amino acids. With 1 base removed from V and 2 bases from J, the gap between germline ends came to 9 bases. The CDR3 region is CASSLDRVAGNTIYF. CDR3 bases: TGTGCCAGCAGCTTAGACAGGGTAGCTGGAAACACCATATATTTT.

A few counts support this clone. The gene calls are TRBV10-3 and TRBJ2-7; 7 bases match TRBD1. J was trimmed by 2 bases and V by 2 bases; bases with no gene match: 6. The CDR3 sequence is 15 residues long. Looked up from germline, CDR1 is ENHRY and CDR2 is SYGVKD. The CDR3 spells CAISETPGQPYEQYF. As DNA, the CDR3 is TGTGCCATCAGTGAGACACCGGGACAGCCCTACGAGCAGTACTTC.

V gene TRBV6-4 combines with J gene TRBJ1-1; 10 bases match TRBD1. The junction had 8 bases not matched to a gene; V was cut back by 4 bases and J by 6 bases. From germline, CDR1 is MRHNA and CDR2 SNTAGT. The CDR3 is 15 residues long. CDR3 residues: CASSATGGEGAEAFF. In nucleotides, the CDR3 is TGTGCCAGCAGTGCGACAGGGGGCGAAGGCGCTGAAGCTTTCTTT.

This clone came up once. V is TRBV28 and J is TRBJ1-1; D gene uncertain. The germline CDR1 and CDR2 sequences are MDHEN and SYDVKM. V lost 7 bases and J 1 base, leaving 4 bases between the germline ends. The CDR3 runs to 11 residues. Here the CDR3 DNA reads TGTGCCAGCACTACGAACACTGAAGCTTTCTTT. Translation: CASTTNTEAFF.

The gene calls are TRBV21-1 and TRBJ1-2; the table assigns TRBD1, which was not confirmed against the DNA. TRBV21-1 is noted as a pseudogene. CDR3 size: 19 residues. CDR3 coding DNA: TGTGCCAGCAGCAAAGGAAAAGACAGGGGCAAGGGGGTGTTCTATGGCTACACCTTC. Amino acids: CASSKGKDRGKGVFYGYTF.

This clone appeared a single time. The genes are TRBV28 and TRBJ1-1, with D possibly TRBD1 on 5 matching bases. Germline CDR1 and CDR2: MDHEN and SYDVKM. Trimming shortened V by 6 bases and J by 4 bases, and 15 bases separated the two germline ends. This CDR3 is 14 amino acids long. CDR3 bases: TGTGCCAGCAGGCGACCTGATGGGGCCACTGAAGCTTTCTTT. Translated: CASRRPDGATEAFF.

This clone was seen a handful of times. The rearrangement uses TRBV23-1 and TRBJ1-1, with 9 bases identical to TRBD1. TRBV23-1 is an open reading frame whose function is uncertain. V trimming: 7 bases; J trimming: 2 bases; junction bases outside the gene matches: 8. The CDR3 spans 15 residues. CDR3 sequence reads: CASTSTGGKNTEAFF. CDR3 coding DNA: TGCGCCAGCACCTCGACAGGGGGAAAAAACACTGAAGCTTTCTTT.

The V and J genes are TRBV5-4 and TRBJ2-7, with 10 bases lining up with TRBD1. Germline values: CDR1 SGHNT, CDR2 YYREEE (reference sequence). The CDR3 length is 14 residues. Trimming took 2 bases from V and 4 from J; bases not matched to a gene: 3. As DNA, the CDR3 is TGTGCCAGCAGCTTCCGGGACAGGGGTTACGAGCAGTACTTC. Protein: CASSFRDRGYEQYF.